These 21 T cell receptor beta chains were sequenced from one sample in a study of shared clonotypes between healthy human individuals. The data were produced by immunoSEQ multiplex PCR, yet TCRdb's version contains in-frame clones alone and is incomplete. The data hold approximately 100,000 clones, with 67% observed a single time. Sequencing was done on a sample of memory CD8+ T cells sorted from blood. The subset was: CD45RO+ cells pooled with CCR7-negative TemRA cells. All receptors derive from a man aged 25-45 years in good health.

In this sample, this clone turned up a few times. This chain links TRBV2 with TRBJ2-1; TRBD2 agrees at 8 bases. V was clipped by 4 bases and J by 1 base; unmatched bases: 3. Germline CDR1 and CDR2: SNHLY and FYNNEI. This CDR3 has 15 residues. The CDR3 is CASSGGTSSYNEQFF. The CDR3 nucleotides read TGTGCCAGCAGTGGGGGGACTAGTTCCTACAATGAGCAGTTCTTC.

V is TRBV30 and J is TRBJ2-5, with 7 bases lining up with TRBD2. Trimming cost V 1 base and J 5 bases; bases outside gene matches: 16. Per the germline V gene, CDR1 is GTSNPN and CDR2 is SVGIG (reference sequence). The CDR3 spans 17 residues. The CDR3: CAWSGGGVFEGLETQYF. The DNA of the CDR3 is TGTGCCTGGAGTGGGGGAGGGGTTTTTGAGGGGTTGGAGACCCAGTACTTC.

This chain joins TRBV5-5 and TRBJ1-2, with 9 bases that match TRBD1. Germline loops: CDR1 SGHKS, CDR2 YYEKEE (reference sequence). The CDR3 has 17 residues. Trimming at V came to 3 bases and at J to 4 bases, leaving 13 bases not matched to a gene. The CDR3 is CASSWGDDRGIVYGYTF. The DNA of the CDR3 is TGTGCCAGCAGCTGGGGCGACGACAGGGGGATTGTCTATGGCTACACCTTC.

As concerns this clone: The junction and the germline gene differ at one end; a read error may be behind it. In nucleotides, the CDR3 is TGCGCCAGCAGCCAAGATCAGGGTGCGGATCAGCCCCAGCATTTT. It translates to CASSQDQGADQPQHF. The gene calls are TRBV7-2 and TRBJ1-5; D possibly corresponds to TRBD1 (5 bases). There are 15 residues in the CDR3. Germline CDR1 is SGHTA and CDR2 is FQGNSA.

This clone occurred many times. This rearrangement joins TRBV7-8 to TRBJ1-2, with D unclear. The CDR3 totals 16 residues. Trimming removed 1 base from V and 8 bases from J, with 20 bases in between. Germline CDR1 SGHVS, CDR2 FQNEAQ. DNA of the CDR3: TGTGCCAGCAGCTTAGGAAAAAGGGAGAGCCTAAGGGGCTACACCTTC. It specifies CASSLGKRESLRGYTF.

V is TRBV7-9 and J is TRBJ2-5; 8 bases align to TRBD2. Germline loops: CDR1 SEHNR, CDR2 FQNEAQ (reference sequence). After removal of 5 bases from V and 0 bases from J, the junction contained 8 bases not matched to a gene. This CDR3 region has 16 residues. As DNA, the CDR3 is TGTGCCAGCAGCCCCAAGTACGGGAGGGACCAAGAGACCCAGTACTTC. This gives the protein CASSPKYGRDQETQYF.

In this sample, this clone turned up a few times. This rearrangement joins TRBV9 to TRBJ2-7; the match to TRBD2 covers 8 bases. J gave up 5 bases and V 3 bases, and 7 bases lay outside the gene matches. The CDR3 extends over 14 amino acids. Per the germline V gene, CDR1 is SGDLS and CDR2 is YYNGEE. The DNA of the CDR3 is TGTGCCAGCAGCGAAAGCGGGAGTAGCGACGAGCAGTACTTC. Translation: CASSESGSSDEQYF.

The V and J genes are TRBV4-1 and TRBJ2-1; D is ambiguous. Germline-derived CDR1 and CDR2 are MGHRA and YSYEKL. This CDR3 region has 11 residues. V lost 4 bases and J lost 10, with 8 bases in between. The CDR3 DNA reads TGCGCCAGCAGCCTAGAATGGGAGCAGTTCTTC. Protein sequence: CASSLEWEQFF.

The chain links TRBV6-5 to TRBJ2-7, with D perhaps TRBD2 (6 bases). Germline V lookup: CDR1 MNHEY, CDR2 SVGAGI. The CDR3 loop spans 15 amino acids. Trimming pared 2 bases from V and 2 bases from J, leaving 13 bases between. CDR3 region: CASSYLAGPTYEQYF. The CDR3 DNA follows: TGTGCCAGCAGTTACCTTGCGGGACCCACCTACGAGCAGTACTTC.

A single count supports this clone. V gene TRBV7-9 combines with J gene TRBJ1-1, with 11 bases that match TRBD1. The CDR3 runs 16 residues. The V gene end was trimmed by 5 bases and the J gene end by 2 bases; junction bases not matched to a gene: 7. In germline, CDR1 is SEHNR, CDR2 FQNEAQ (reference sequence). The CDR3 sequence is CASSQDRGPLNTEAFF. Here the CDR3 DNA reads TGTGCCAGCAGCCAGGACAGGGGGCCTCTCAACACTGAAGCTTTCTTT.

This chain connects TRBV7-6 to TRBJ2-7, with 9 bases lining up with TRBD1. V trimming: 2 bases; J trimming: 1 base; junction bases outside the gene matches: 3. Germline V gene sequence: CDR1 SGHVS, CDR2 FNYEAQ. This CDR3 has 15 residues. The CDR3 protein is CASSLYRGPSYEQYF. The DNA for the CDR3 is TGTGCCAGCAGCTTATACAGGGGGCCGTCCTACGAGCAGTACTTC.

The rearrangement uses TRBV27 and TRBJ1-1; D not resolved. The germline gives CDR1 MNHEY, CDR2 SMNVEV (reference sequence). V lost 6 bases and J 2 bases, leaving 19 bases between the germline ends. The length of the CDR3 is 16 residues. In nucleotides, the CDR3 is TGTGCCAGCAGCTCCGACCCCTCATTGGCTAACACTGAAGCTTTCTTT. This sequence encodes CASSSDPSLANTEAFF.

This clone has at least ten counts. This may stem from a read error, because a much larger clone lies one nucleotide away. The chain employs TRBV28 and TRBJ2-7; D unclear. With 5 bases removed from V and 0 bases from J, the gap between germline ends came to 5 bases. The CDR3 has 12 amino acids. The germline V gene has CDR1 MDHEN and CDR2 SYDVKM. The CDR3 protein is CASSTSSYEQYF. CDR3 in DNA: TGTGCCAGCAGTACAAGCTCCTACGAGCAGTACTTC.

The DNA for the CDR3 is TGTGCCAGCAGTCGAAGCGCCGTCGTCTCCGAGCAGTACTTC. It encodes CASSRSAVVSEQYF. The chain links TRBV6-6 to TRBJ2-7; unclear D gene. V lost 5 bases and J 6 bases, leaving 17 bases between the germline ends. Germline V gene sequence: CDR1 MNHNY, CDR2 SVGAGI (reference sequence). This CDR3 is 14 amino acids long.

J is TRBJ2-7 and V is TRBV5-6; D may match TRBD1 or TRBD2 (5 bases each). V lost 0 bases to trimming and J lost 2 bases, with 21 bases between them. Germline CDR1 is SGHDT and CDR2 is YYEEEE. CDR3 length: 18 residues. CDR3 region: CASSLAILTGPVTYEQYF. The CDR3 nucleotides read TGTGCCAGCAGCTTGGCCATACTGACGGGGCCGGTGACCTACGAGCAGTACTTC. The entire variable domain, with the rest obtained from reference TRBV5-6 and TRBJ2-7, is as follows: DAGVTQSPTHLIKTRGQQVTLRCSPKSGHDTVSWYQQALGQGPQFIFQYYEEEERQRGNFPDRFSGHQFPNYSSELNVNALLLGDSALYLCASSLAILTGPVTYEQYFGPGTRLTVT.

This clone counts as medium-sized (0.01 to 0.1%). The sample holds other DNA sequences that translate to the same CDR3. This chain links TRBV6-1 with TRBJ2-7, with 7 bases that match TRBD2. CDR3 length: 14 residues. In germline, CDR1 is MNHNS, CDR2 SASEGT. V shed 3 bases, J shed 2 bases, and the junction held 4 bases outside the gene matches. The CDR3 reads CASSDRGGPYEQYF. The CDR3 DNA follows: TGTGCCAGCAGTGATCGGGGAGGGCCCTACGAGCAGTACTTC.

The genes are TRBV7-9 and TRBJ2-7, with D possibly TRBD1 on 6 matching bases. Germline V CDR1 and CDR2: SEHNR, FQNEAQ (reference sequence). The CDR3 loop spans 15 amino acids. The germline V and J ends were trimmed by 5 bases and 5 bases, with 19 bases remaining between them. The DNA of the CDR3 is TGTGCCAGCAGCGGGCCAGAGGGGGTGTTGGACGAGCAGTACTTC. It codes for CASSGPEGVLDEQYF.

CDR3 bases: TGTGCCAGCAGTGAACCCCAGCGGGAGGACTCAGATACGCAGTATTTT. This encodes CASSEPQREDSDTQYF. The rearrangement uses TRBV25-1 and TRBJ2-3; 9 nucleotides match TRBD2. This CDR3 comprises 16 residues. Trimming took 2 bases from V and 4 from J; bases not matched to a gene: 7. Germline CDR1 is MGHDK and CDR2 is SYGVNS.

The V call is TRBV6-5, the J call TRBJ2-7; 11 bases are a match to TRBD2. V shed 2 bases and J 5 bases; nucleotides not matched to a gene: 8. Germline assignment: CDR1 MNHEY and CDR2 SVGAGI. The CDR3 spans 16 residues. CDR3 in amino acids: CASSYRVAGGQDEQYF. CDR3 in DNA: TGTGCCAGCAGTTACAGGGTAGCGGGAGGGCAGGACGAGCAGTACTTC.

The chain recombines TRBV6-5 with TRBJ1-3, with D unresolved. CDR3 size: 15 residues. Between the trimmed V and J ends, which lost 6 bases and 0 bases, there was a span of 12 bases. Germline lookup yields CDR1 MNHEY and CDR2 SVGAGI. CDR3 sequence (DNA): TGTGCCAGCAGACGCTCGGCCAACTCTGGAAACACCATATATTTT. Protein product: CASRRSANSGNTIYF.

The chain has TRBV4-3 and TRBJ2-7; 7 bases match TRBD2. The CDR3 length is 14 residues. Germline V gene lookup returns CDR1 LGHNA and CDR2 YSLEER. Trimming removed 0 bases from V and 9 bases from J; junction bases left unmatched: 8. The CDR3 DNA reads TGCGCCAGCAGCCAAGACCCGACTAGCCGGGCGCAGTACTTC. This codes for CASSQDPTSRAQYF.